This T cell receptor beta chain was recovered during a study of glioma-infiltrating T cells after dendritic cell vaccination. Study background: At biweekly intervals, patients got three intradermal dendritic cell vaccine injections.

No glioblastoma patient carried an isocitrate dehydrogenase mutation. The study, taken as a whole, reports: Complete blood and tumor specimen sets were limited to few patients. Higher TCR clonality did not directly relate to longer survival.

The data were produced by immunoSEQ multiplex PCR, yet TCRdb's version contains in-frame clones alone and is incomplete. The sample contains 85,000 to 95,000 clones, 85% to 90% of which appear only once. A note on this clone: What it recognizes is unknown.

Germline lookup yields CDR1 MNHEY and CDR2 SMNVEV (reference sequence). J was trimmed by 6 bases and V by 5 bases; bases with no gene match: 4. The CDR3 extends over 13 amino acids. The material was blood, obtained before dendritic cell vaccination. V usage is TRBV27 and J usage is TRBJ2-7; 10 positions match TRBD1. This receptor was identified in a human donor with glioblastoma. The CDR3 coding sequence is TGTGCCAGCAGTCCCGGGACAGGGGTCGAGCAGTACTTC. This codes for CASSPGTGVEQYF.